What follows is one T cell receptor beta chain and its context. Antigen unknown. The sample belongs to a study of CD8+CD57+ T cells in acquired aplastic anemia. Study context: Sorted CD4+ and CD8+ cells gave a mean 3.2 ug DNA, range 0.2 to 27.4 ug. Study-level results: Patients versus controls showed no significant CD8+ Simpson's diversity difference. It was found that nearly 30 CD8+ CDR3 sequences were shared between patients and controls.

The CDR3 extends over 13 amino acids. V lost 3 bases and J 6 bases, leaving 8 bases between the germline ends. Germline-derived CDR1 and CDR2 are KGHDR and SFDVKD. For CDR3 and TCR beta VDJ profiling, genomic DNA was the template used. One entry per CDR3 protein results from TCRdb running MiXCR on the reads. The repertoire consists of 200,000 or so distinct CDR3 sequences, with around 65% occurring once and the leading ten covering 46%. Sequenced input: sorted CD4+, CD8+, or CD8+CD57+ T cells (not recorded which) from PBMCs. The TCR was taken from a human donor with severe aplastic anemia or a healthy control (not recorded which). The gene calls are TRBV24-1 and TRBJ1-5; D remains ambiguous. In DNA form, the CDR3 reads TGTGCCACCAGTGATCCCCGGGGTCAGCCCCAGCATTTT. It specifies CATSDPRGQPQHF.